The present T cell receptor (beta chain) was sequenced within a study of blood T cell repertoires in COVID-19. Study in general: The study drew acute and convalescent COVID-19 samples from the United States, Italy and Spain. Nucleic acid was either cDNA or gDNA, and it came from T cells, B-cell-depleted T cells, or PBMCs.

CDR1 MNHEY and CDR2 SVGAGI come from the germline V gene. V lost 0 bases and J lost 2; bases outside the gene matches: 3. The CDR3 has 15 amino acids. Data came from immunoSEQ multiplex PCR; TCRdb stores just in-frame clones and leaves some out. The table includes 110,000 or so clones, roughly 85% detected once. The chain joins TRBV6-5 to TRBJ2-7; 8 bases agree with TRBD1. What was sequenced was peripheral blood. This TCR derives from a human donor in a cohort sampled during active COVID-19. CDR3 sequence (DNA): TGTGCCAGCAGTTACTCGGGGACAGGTACCTACGAGCAGTACTTC. It codes for CASSYSGTGTYEQYF.